The clone carrying this T cell receptor beta chain was counted only a few times. What it binds is not known. The data are from a study of T cells in Graves' hyperthyroidism and ophthalmopathy. The source material, RNA transcripts, was used to amplify TCR beta CDR3 regions. RT-PCR in the first round (using the HTBI primer set) targeted the TCR CDR3. TCRdb itself ran the multiplex PCR reads through MiXCR, one entry per CDR3 protein. The repertoire includes approximately 400,000 distinct CDR3 sequences, roughly 14% of them detected once, and around 21% sits in the top ten. At first hyperthyroidism diagnosis, before any ophthalmopathy symptoms, the blood sample was collected. V lost 6 bases and J lost 7; bases outside the gene matches: 10. CDR1 is DFQATT and CDR2 is SNEGSKA in the germline V gene (reference sequence). The CDR3 covers 15 residues. Whole-study results and caveats: Researchers found most expanded thyroid clonotypes above 0.001 in blood as well.

The sequencing sample was made of blood. The sequence derives from a man between 25 and 39 years old with Graves' hyperthyroidism that later progressed to Graves' ophthalmopathy. The rearrangement joins TRBV20-1 to TRBJ1-6, with 9 bases lining up with TRBD1. The CDR3 nucleotides are TGCAGTGCCCCCAGAAGCGGGACAGGGAATTCACCCCTCCACTTT. Translated: CSAPRSGTGNSPLHF.